These 2 T cell receptor beta chains were sequenced from one sample in a study of cytomegalovirus exposure and HLA in healthy donors (dated by TCRdb to about 2017). The library relied on the immunoSEQ multiplex PCR assay. For the multiplex PCR, a mixture combining 60 forward primers for TCR Vbeta segments and 13 reverse primers for TCR Jbeta segments was used. Entries here come from immuneACCESS through TCRdb and include only in-frame sequences with V and J called. Some clones fail to appear in such tables; in the studies checked, an unresolved V gene covers under half of the shortfall, and the cause of the remainder is unknown. This sample is represented by some 190,000 clones; 83% of them were singletons. About 1.8% of the sample is held by the ten biggest clonotypes. The sequenced material came from PBMCs. The receptor set was obtained from a man in his forties or fifties in good health and CMV-seropositive.

This clone was picked up one time. The chain has TRBV6-1 and TRBJ2-3; 7 bases fit TRBD1. Germline assignment: CDR1 MNHNS and CDR2 SASEGT. Trimming at V came to 4 bases and at J to 2 bases, leaving 6 bases not matched to a gene. The CDR3 runs 15 residues. In DNA form, the CDR3 reads TGTGCCAGCAGTGCCGGACAGGTTTTCACAGATACGCAGTATTTT. This codes for CASSAGQVFTDTQYF.

The gene calls are TRBV18 and TRBJ2-2; 8 bases map to TRBD2. V lost 2 bases, J lost 5 bases, and 10 bases stayed unmatched. Germline-derived CDR1 and CDR2 are KGHSH and LQKENI. The CDR3 runs 17 residues. CDR3: CASSPSPAGAKTGELFF. As DNA, the CDR3 is TGTGCCAGCTCACCATCCCCAGCGGGGGCCAAGACCGGGGAGCTGTTTTTT.